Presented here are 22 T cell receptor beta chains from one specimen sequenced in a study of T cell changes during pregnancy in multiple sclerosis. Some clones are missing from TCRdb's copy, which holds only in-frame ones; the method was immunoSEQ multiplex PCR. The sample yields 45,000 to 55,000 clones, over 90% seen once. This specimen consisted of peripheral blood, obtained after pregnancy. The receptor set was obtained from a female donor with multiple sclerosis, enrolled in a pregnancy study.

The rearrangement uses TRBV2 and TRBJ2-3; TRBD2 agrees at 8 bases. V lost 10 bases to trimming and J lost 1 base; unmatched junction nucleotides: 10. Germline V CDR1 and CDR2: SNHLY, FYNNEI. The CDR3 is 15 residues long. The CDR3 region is CAKTVGTRGTDTQYF. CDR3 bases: TGTGCCAAGACCGTCGGGACTAGAGGCACAGATACGCAGTATTTT.

The CDR3, as DNA: TGTGCCAGCAGCTTGGGGACTAGCGGCCCCCCTAGCACAGATACGCAGTATTTT. Protein sequence: CASSLGTSGPPSTDTQYF. This chain uses TRBV5-6 with TRBJ2-3; TRBD2 agrees at 10 bases. This CDR3 comprises 18 residues. Germline trimming cut 0 bases from V and 0 bases from J; bases unmatched to any gene: 7. CDR1 is SGHDT, CDR2 YYEEEE, per germline.

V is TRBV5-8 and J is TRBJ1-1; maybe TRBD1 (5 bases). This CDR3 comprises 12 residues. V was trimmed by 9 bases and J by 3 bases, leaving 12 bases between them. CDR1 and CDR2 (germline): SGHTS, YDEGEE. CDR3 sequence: CANRAGYTEAFF. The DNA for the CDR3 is TGTGCCAATAGAGCAGGGTACACTGAAGCTTTCTTT.

The CDR3 DNA sequence: TGCGCCAGCAGCTCGAGGGGGACTAGCGGCACAGATACGCAGTATTTT. This sequence encodes CASSSRGTSGTDTQYF. The rearrangement joins TRBV5-1 to TRBJ2-3; 10 bases are a match to TRBD2. Trimming removed 3 bases from V and 1 base from J; junction bases left unmatched: 5. The CDR3 is made up of 16 amino acids. Germline V gene sequence: CDR1 SGHRS, CDR2 YFSETQ.

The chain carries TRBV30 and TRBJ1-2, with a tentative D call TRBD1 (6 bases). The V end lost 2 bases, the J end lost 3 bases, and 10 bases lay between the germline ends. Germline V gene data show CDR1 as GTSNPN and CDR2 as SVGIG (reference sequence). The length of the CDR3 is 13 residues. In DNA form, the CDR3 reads TGTGCCTGGAGTAGGGGGATCGACTATGGCTACACCTTC. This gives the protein CAWSRGIDYGYTF.

The CDR3 region is CASSIPGANTEAFF. CDR3 bases: TGTGCCAGTAGTATACCTGGGGCGAACACTGAAGCTTTCTTT. The chain has TRBV19 and TRBJ1-1, with D perhaps TRBD1 (5 bases). The CDR3 spans 14 residues. V gave up 2 bases and J gave up 1 base, with 8 bases separating them. In germline, CDR1 is LNHDA, CDR2 SQIVND (reference sequence).

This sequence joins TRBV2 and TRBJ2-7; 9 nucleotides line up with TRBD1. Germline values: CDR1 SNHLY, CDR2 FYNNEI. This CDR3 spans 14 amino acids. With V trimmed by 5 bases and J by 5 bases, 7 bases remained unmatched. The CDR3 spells CASSWTGESHEQYF. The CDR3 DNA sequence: TGTGCCAGCAGTTGGACAGGGGAGAGCCACGAGCAGTACTTC.

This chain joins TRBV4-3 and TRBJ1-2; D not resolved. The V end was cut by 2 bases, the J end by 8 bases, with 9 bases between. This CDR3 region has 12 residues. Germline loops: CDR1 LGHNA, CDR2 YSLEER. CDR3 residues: CASSQSRGGYTF. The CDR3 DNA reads TGCGCCAGCAGCCAATCGAGAGGGGGCTACACCTTC.

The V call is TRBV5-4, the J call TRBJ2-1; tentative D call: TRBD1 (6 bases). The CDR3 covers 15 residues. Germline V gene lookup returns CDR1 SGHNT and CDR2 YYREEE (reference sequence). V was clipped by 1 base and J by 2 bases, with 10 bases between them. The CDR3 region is CASSLPRGPYNEQFF. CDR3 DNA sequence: TGTGCCAGCAGCTTGCCCAGGGGCCCCTACAATGAGCAGTTCTTC.

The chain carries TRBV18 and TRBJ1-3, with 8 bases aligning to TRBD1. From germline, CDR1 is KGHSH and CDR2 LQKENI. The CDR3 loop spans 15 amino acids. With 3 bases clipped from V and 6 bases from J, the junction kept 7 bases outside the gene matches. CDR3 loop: CASSPRGLVENTIYF. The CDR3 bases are TGTGCCAGCTCACCCAGGGGGCTTGTGGAAAACACCATATATTTT.

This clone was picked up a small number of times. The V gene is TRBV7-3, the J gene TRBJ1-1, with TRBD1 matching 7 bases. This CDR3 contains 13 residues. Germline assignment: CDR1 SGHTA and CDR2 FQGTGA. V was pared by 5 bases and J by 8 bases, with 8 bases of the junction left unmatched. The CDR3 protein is CASSARQGSEAFF. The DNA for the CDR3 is TGTGCCAGCAGCGCCCGACAGGGAAGCGAAGCTTTCTTT. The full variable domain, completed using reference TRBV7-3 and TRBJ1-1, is GAGVSQTPSNKVTEKGKYVELRCDPISGHTALYWYRQSLGQGPEFLIYFQGTGAADDSGLPNDRFFAVRPEGSVSTLKIQRTERGDSAVYLCASSARQGSEAFFGQGTRLTVV.

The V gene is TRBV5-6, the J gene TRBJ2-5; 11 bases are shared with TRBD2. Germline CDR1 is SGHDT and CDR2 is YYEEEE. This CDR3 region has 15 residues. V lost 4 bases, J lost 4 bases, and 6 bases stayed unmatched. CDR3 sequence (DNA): TGTGCCAGCAGCCTGTCTAGCGGGGGGCTAGAGACCCAGTACTTC. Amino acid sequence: CASSLSSGGLETQYF.

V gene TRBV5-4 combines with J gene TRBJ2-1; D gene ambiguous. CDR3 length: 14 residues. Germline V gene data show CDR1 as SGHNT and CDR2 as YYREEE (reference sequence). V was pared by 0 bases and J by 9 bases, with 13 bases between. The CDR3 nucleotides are TGTGCCAGCAGCTTGGCCGGTCCCCCGAGTGAGCAGTTCTTC. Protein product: CASSLAGPPSEQFF.

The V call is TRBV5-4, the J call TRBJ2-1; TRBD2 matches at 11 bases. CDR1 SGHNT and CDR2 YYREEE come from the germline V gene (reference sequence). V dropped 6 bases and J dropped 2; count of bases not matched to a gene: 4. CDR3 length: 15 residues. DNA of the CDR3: TGTGCCAGCATTAGTAGCGGGGGGGCCTACAATGAGCAGTTCTTC. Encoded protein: CASISSGGAYNEQFF.

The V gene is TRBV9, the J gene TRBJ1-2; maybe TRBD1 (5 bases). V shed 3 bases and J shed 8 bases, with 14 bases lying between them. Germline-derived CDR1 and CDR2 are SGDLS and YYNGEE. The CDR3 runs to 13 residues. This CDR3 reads CASSAVGQGGYTF. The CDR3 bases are TGTGCCAGCAGCGCGGTAGGTCAGGGAGGCTACACCTTC.

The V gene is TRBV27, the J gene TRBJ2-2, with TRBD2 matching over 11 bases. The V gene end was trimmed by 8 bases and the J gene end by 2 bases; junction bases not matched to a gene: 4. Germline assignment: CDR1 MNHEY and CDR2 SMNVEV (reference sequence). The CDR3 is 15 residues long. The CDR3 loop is CASGGLAENTGELFF. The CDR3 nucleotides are TGTGCCAGCGGGGGACTAGCGGAAAACACCGGGGAGCTGTTTTTT.

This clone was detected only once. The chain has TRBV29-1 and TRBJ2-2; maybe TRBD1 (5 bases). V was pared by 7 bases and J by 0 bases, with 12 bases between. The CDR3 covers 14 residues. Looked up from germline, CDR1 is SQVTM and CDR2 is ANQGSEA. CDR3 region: CSANQGSNTGELFF. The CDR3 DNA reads TGCAGCGCAAATCAGGGATCGAACACCGGGGAGCTGTTTTTT.

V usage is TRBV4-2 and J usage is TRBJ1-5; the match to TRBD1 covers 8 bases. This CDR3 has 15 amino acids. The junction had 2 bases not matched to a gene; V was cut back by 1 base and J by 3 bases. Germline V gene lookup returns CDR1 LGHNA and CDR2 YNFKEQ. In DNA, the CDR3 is TGTGCCAGCAGCCAAGGACAGGGGACCAATCAGCCCCAGCATTTT. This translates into CASSQGQGTNQPQHF.

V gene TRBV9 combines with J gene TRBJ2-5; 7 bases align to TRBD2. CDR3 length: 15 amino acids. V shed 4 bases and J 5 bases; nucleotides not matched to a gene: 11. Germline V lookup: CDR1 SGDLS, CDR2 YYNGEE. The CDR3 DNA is TGTGCCAGCAGCCCACTAGCGACCCAACGGGAGACCCAGTACTTC. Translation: CASSPLATQRETQYF.

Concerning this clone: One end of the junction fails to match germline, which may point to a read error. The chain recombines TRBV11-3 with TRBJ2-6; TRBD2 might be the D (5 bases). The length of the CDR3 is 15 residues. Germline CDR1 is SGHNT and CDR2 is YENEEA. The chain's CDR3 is CASSSTGSGVNVLTF. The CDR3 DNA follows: TGTGCCAGCAGCTCCACGGGGTCTGGGGTCAACGTCCTGACTTTC.

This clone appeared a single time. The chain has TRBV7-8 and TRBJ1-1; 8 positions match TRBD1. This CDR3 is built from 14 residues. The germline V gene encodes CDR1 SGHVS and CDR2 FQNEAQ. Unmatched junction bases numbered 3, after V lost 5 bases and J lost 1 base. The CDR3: CASSATGGNTEAFF. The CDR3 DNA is TGTGCCAGCAGCGCTACAGGGGGGAACACTGAAGCTTTCTTT.

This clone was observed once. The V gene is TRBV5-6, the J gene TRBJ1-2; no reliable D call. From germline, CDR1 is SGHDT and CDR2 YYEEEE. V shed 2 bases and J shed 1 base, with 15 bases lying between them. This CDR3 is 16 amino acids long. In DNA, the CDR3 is TGTGCCAGCAGCTTTGGGGAGCTGATAGGTAACTATGGCTACACCTTC. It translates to CASSFGELIGNYGYTF. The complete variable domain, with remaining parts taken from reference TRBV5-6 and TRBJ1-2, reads DAGVTQSPTHLIKTRGQQVTLRCSPKSGHDTVSWYQQALGQGPQFIFQYYEEEERQRGNFPDRFSGHQFPNYSSELNVNALLLGDSALYLCASSFGELIGNYGYTFGSGTRLTVV.